Each of the 30 T cell receptor beta chains below was sequenced from the same sample in a study of regulatory T cells in long-lasting Graves disease. For TCR beta, libraries came from iRepertoire HTBI primers and Arm-PCR of CDR3 regions. TCRdb independently ran MiXCR on the multiplex PCR reads; one entry per CDR3 protein. The sample consists of more than 300,000 distinct CDR3 sequences, 15% of them appearing once. Time point reported: newly diagnosed GD, antithyroid drugs for less than 3 months. From RNA extracted from PBMCs, the TCR library was made. The input for sequencing was peripheral blood mononuclear cells (PBMCs), taken at new diagnosis, from a patient treated with antithyroid drugs. The receptors shown here come from a female donor with Graves disease.

This clonotype was detected a few times. The rearrangement links TRBV4-3 to TRBJ2-4, with a weak D call TRBD1 (6 bases). The CDR3 totals 16 residues. Germline V gives CDR1 LGHNA, CDR2 YSLEER. The V and J ends lost 4 bases and 2 bases respectively, with 15 bases between them. The CDR3 spells CASSRVIQGSKNIQYF. CDR3 in DNA: TGCGCCAGCAGCCGAGTGATACAGGGTTCCAAAAACATTCAGTACTTC.

This clonotype was counted a few times. The J gene is TRBJ1-1, the V gene TRBV7-9; tentatively, D is TRBD1 (5 bases). CDR3 length equals 15 residues. Looked up from germline, CDR1 is SEHNR and CDR2 is FQNEAQ (reference sequence). V was shortened by 5 bases and J by 3 bases, with 16 bases between the two germline ends. CDR3: CASSPPQVGDTEAFF. As DNA, the CDR3 is TGTGCCAGCAGCCCCCCCCAGGTGGGGGACACTGAAGCTTTCTTT.

This clonotype was picked up many times. The chain couples TRBV20-1 to TRBJ2-1; TRBD2 aligns across 13 bases. Germline assignment: CDR1 DFQATT and CDR2 SNEGSKA (reference sequence). CDR3 length: 15 amino acids. Trimming at V came to 5 bases and at J to 8 bases, leaving 9 bases not matched to a gene. For the CDR3, the DNA is TGCAGTGCTCCGGGCGGACTAGCGGGAGTCGATGAGCAGTTCTTC. Amino acids: CSAPGGLAGVDEQFF.

Many counts were recorded for this clonotype. The chain uses TRBV27 and TRBJ2-5; D is ambiguous. This CDR3 region has 11 residues. Germline V CDR1 and CDR2: MNHEY, SMNVEV (reference sequence). Between the trimmed V and J ends, which lost 6 bases and 5 bases, there was a span of 7 bases. CDR3 in amino acids: CASRVAETQYF. The CDR3 nucleotides read TGTGCCAGCAGGGTCGCTGAGACCCAGTACTTC.

This clonotype was seen many times. The chain couples TRBV5-5 to TRBJ2-2; possibly TRBD2 for D (6 bases). Per the germline V gene, CDR1 is SGHKS and CDR2 is YYEKEE (reference sequence). This CDR3 spans 17 amino acids. V was cut by 2 bases and J by 0 bases, with 14 bases left in between. Here the CDR3 DNA reads TGTGCCAGCAGCTTACGGGGGTGGACCGCGAACACCGGGGAGCTGTTTTTT. Amino acids: CASSLRGWTANTGELFF.

V and J are TRBV10-1 and TRBJ1-2; no definite D call. The CDR3 totals 13 residues. Looked up from germline, CDR1 is WNHNN and CDR2 is SYGVQD (reference sequence). V was cut by 5 bases and J by 3 bases, with 10 bases left in between. The CDR3 sequence is CASSSSRDYGYTF. CDR3 nucleotide sequence: TGCGCCAGCAGTAGTTCTCGGGACTATGGCTACACCTTC.

This clonotype was seen many times. The chain employs TRBV20-1 and TRBJ2-1; 8 bases line up with TRBD1. Germline lookup yields CDR1 DFQATT and CDR2 SNEGSKA (reference sequence). The CDR3 length is 16 residues. The V segment lost 0 bases and the J segment 8 bases; nucleotides outside the gene matches: 12. CDR3 nucleotide sequence: TGCAGTGCTAGAGATGTCGGACAGGGAACGTTAGATGAGCAGTTCTTC. Amino acids: CSARDVGQGTLDEQFF.

This clonotype was found a few times. The chain carries TRBV6-2 or TRBV6-3 and TRBJ2-5, with TRBD1 as a possible D gene (7 bases). The germline V gene has CDR1 MNHEY and CDR2 SVGEGT. The CDR3 runs to 20 residues. Trimming took off 0 bases at V and 1 base at J, with 24 bases between the two ends. The CDR3 loop is CASSYSTRGAPWGPQETQYF. Here the CDR3 DNA reads TGTGCCAGCAGTTACTCGACCAGGGGGGCGCCGTGGGGGCCCCAAGAGACCCAGTACTTC.

This clonotype was seen many times. The V call is TRBV29-1, the J call TRBJ2-5, with TRBD1 matching 8 bases. The germline gives CDR1 SQVTM, CDR2 ANQGSEA. The CDR3 covers 13 residues. V shed 5 bases, J shed 5 bases, and the junction held 7 bases outside the gene matches. In DNA, the CDR3 is TGCAGCGTTTTCAGGGGGCTCGGGGAGACCCAGTACTTC. It specifies CSVFRGLGETQYF.

In this sample, this clonotype turned up many times. The rearrangement uses TRBV20-1 and TRBJ2-7; 8 nucleotides agree with TRBD2. V was pared by 3 bases and J by 9 bases, with 10 bases of the junction left unmatched. From germline, CDR1 is DFQATT and CDR2 SNEGSKA (reference sequence). This CDR3 is 13 amino acids long. The chain's CDR3 is CSASPVRGLGQYF. For the CDR3, the DNA is TGCAGTGCTAGTCCGGTCCGGGGACTAGGGCAGTACTTC.

This clonotype came up a few times. The V and J genes are TRBV5-1 and TRBJ2-1; TRBD1 matches 9 bases. This CDR3 region has 15 residues. With 4 bases clipped from V and 3 bases from J, the junction kept 5 bases outside the gene matches. Germline V CDR1 and CDR2: SGHRS, YFSETQ. CDR3 sequence reads: CASSKTGGFYNEQFF. As DNA, the CDR3 is TGCGCCAGCAGCAAAACAGGGGGCTTCTACAATGAGCAGTTCTTC.

This clonotype has a count of ten or more. In DNA form, the CDR3 reads TGTGCCAGCAGTTTGGGGACAGGGGTGAATACGCAGTATTTT. Amino acids: CASSLGTGVNTQYF. The chain employs TRBV27 and TRBJ2-3, with 10 bases identical to TRBD1. The V and J ends lost 3 bases and 7 bases, in that order; junction bases with no gene match: 4. CDR3 length: 14 amino acids. Germline loops: CDR1 MNHEY, CDR2 SMNVEV (reference sequence).

This clonotype came up many times. The chain links TRBV2 to TRBJ2-5; possible D gene TRBD2, 7 bases. In germline, CDR1 is SNHLY, CDR2 FYNNEI. V was cut by 6 bases and J by 1 base, with 9 bases left in between. This CDR3 region has 13 residues. DNA for the CDR3: TGTGCCAGCAGCGCGGGGGCCCAAGAGACCCAGTACTTC. This encodes CASSAGAQETQYF.

The rearrangement joins TRBV11-3 to TRBJ2-5, with D perhaps matching TRBD2 (6 bases). Germline CDR1 and CDR2: SGHNT and YENEEA. The CDR3 contains 14 residues. V was clipped by 4 bases and J by 7 bases, with 16 bases between them. CDR3 region: CASSSRLDGRTQYF. CDR3 DNA sequence: TGTGCCAGCAGCTCCAGACTAGACGGGAGGACCCAGTACTTC.

This clonotype was seen ten or more times. This sequence joins TRBV2 and TRBJ2-7, with no clear D. CDR3 length: 11 amino acids. Per germline, CDR1 SNHLY and CDR2 FYNNEI. Trimming took 3 bases from V and 5 from J, leaving 5 bases between them. The CDR3 sequence is CASSEDHEQYF. In nucleotides, the CDR3 is TGTGCCAGCAGTGAGGACCACGAGCAGTACTTC. Full variable domain (rest looked up from reference TRBV2 and TRBJ2-7): EPEVTQTPSHQVTQMGQEVILRCVPISNHLYFYWYRQILGQKVEFLVSFYNNEISEKSEIFDDQFSVERPDGSNFTLKIRSTKLEDSAMYFCASSEDHEQYFGPGTRLTVT.

This clonotype was counted at least ten times. This chain links TRBV12-3 or TRBV12-4 with TRBJ2-3; D is unclear. Trimming removed 3 bases at V and 5 bases at J, with 12 bases between. CDR3 size: 14 residues. This chain's CDR3 is CASSFGGRRDTQYF. Written as DNA, the CDR3 is TGTGCCAGCAGTTTCGGTGGTAGGAGAGATACGCAGTATTTT.

This rearrangement joins TRBV5-6 to TRBJ2-5; D perhaps matches TRBD2 (5 bases). The CDR3 runs to 17 residues. Germline CDR1 SGHDT, CDR2 YYEEEE. Trimming shortened V by 0 bases and J by 0 bases, and 15 bases separated the two germline ends. The CDR3 here is CASSLVERADYQETQYF. For the CDR3, the DNA is TGTGCCAGCAGCTTGGTGGAGCGAGCGGATTACCAAGAGACCCAGTACTTC.

This clonotype was seen ten or more times. CDR3 DNA sequence: TGTGCCAGCACAGACCTGATGACAGGGTTGGTTGTCCCCACTGAAGCTTTCTTT. It encodes CASTDLMTGLVVPTEAFF. The V gene is TRBV28, the J gene TRBJ1-1, with 7 bases matching TRBD1. This CDR3 is built from 18 residues. Germline lookup yields CDR1 MDHEN and CDR2 SYDVKM. The V segment lost 7 bases and the J segment 4 bases; nucleotides outside the gene matches: 21. The entire variable domain, with the rest obtained from reference TRBV28 and TRBJ1-1, is as follows: DVKVTQSSRYLVKRTGEKVFLECVQDMDHENMFWYRQDPGLGLRLIYFSYDVKMKEKGDIPEGYSVSREKKERFSLILESASTNQTSMYLCASTDLMTGLVVPTEAFFGQGTRLTVV.

Concerning this clonotype itself: Just one base apart from a much larger clone, this may be a read error. This chain links TRBV6-4 with TRBJ1-5; no clear D. Germline-derived CDR1 and CDR2 are MRHNA and SNTAGT. The CDR3 totals 15 residues. The CDR3 nucleotides are TGTGCCAGCAGTTACTCAGGCAGAGACGATCAGCCCCAGCATTTT. Translating it yields CASSYSGRDDQPQHF.

In its sample, this clonotype was seen many times. V usage is TRBV7-2 and J usage is TRBJ2-5; D possibly uses TRBD1 or TRBD2 (6 bases each). The CDR3 has 14 amino acids. CDR1 and CDR2 from the germline V gene are SGHTA and FQGNSA. Trimming stripped 5 bases from V and 1 base from J, with 11 bases between. The CDR3 reads CASSRGPTQETQYF. The CDR3 DNA reads TGTGCCAGCAGCCGGGGGCCAACCCAAGAGACCCAGTACTTC.

This chain joins TRBV20-1 and TRBJ2-7, with 10 positions matching TRBD2. V trimming: 0 bases; J trimming: 2 bases; junction bases outside the gene matches: 7. The CDR3 consists of 16 residues. The germline gives CDR1 DFQATT, CDR2 SNEGSKA (reference sequence). This CDR3 is CSARDSLGLAPYEQYF. CDR3 nucleotide sequence: TGCAGTGCTAGAGATTCTTTGGGACTAGCGCCCTACGAGCAGTACTTC.

This clonotype was seen many times. The gene calls are TRBV6-1 and TRBJ1-6; D possibly corresponds to TRBD1 (6 bases). Trimming removed 2 bases from V and 7 bases from J, with 9 bases in between. This CDR3 is 14 amino acids long. Germline CDR1 MNHNS, CDR2 SASEGT. The CDR3 region has the DNA TGTGCCAGCAGTGAACCAGGGGTAAATTCACCCCTCCACTTT. This gives the protein CASSEPGVNSPLHF.

This clonotype was seen at least ten times. The chain combines TRBV10-3 with TRBJ1-3; D not certain. The CDR3 is made up of 16 amino acids. V was shortened by 2 bases and J by 1 base, with 12 bases between the two germline ends. Per germline, CDR1 ENHRY and CDR2 SYGVKD. The CDR3 DNA reads as TGTGCCATCAGTGAGAGGACGGGTGGTTCTGGAAACACCATATATTTT. It is translated as CAISERTGGSGNTIYF.

For this clonotype: This may stem from a read error, because a much larger clone lies one nucleotide away. This chain uses TRBV7-9 with TRBJ2-3; D possibly corresponds to TRBD2 (5 bases). The CDR3 runs 15 residues. Germline V gene lookup returns CDR1 SEHNR and CDR2 FQNEAQ (reference sequence). Trimming took 5 bases from V and 1 from J, leaving 13 bases between them. DNA of the CDR3: TGTGCCAGCAGCCTCGGACTGTCGGGCACAGATACGCAGTATTTT. It yields the protein CASSLGLSGTDTQYF.

This clonotype appeared many times. As DNA, the CDR3 is TGTGCCAGCAGCCAGTTGGCAGGCAGCCAAGAGACCCAGTACTTC. Amino acid sequence: CASSQLAGSQETQYF. The gene calls are TRBV3-1 and TRBJ2-5; D gene unclear. The CDR3 contains 15 residues. V was pared by 3 bases and J by 1 base, with 12 bases between. Germline CDR1 is LGHDT and CDR2 is YNNKEL (reference sequence).

This clonotype has a count of ten or more. V and J are TRBV7-9 and TRBJ2-5; the D gene is possibly TRBD2 (5 bases). This CDR3 has 14 residues. Germline assignment: CDR1 SEHNR and CDR2 FQNEAQ (reference sequence). Trimming removed 4 bases at V and 3 bases at J, with 12 bases between. DNA of the CDR3: TGTGCCAGCAGCTCCCCGTCCGGGGAAGAGACCCAGTACTTC. Translated, it gives CASSSPSGEETQYF.

This clonotype was seen ten or more times. The genes are TRBV5-1 and TRBJ2-2; D possibly corresponds to TRBD1 (6 bases). Germline assignment: CDR1 SGHRS and CDR2 YFSETQ. V gave up 0 bases and J gave up 7 bases, with 10 bases separating them. CDR3 length: 14 residues. The CDR3 here is CASSLDRADGELFF. The CDR3 region has the DNA TGCGCCAGCAGCTTGGACAGGGCGGACGGGGAGCTGTTTTTT.

At least ten counts were recorded for this clonotype. This rearrangement joins TRBV10-3 to TRBJ1-1; D remains ambiguous. This CDR3 region has 11 residues. V lost 6 bases to trimming and J lost 0 bases, with 2 bases between them. Germline values: CDR1 ENHRY, CDR2 SYGVKD. DNA of the CDR3: TGTGCCATCAGCATGAACACTGAAGCTTTCTTT. Translating it yields CAISMNTEAFF.

This clonotype came up many times. V usage is TRBV4-2 and J usage is TRBJ2-3; D possibly uses TRBD1 or TRBD2 (5 bases each). Germline lookup yields CDR1 LGHNA and CDR2 YNFKEQ. The ends were cut back, 0 bases at V and 4 bases at J, with 20 bases in the middle. The CDR3 loop spans 18 amino acids. CDR3 in DNA: TGTGCCAGCAGCCAAGATCTCGGGGCTAGAAGTTTTCCAGATACGCAGTATTTT. Protein product: CASSQDLGARSFPDTQYF.

A note on this clonotype: Given a far larger clone just one base away, this is likely a sequencing read error. The chain has TRBV7-9 and TRBJ2-7; 13 nucleotides align to TRBD2. Germline-derived CDR1 and CDR2 are SEHNR and FQNEAQ (reference sequence). The V segment lost 4 bases and the J segment 7 bases; nucleotides outside the gene matches: 25. The CDR3 runs to 21 residues. The CDR3 is CASSSGGETSGRTWRLGEQYF. The CDR3 region has the DNA TGTGCCAGCAGCTCCGGAGGGGAGACTAGCGGGAGGACTTGGCGATTGGGTGAGCAGTACTTC.